This paragraph covers one TCR beta chain sequence. Assay used: immunoSEQ multiplex PCR; TCRdb lists only in-frame clones, some missing. The sample carries about 2.1 million clones, 93% recorded once. The data stem from a study of shared clonotypes between healthy human individuals. CD45RO-negative cells were positively selected for CCR7, leaving out terminally differentiated effector memory CD45RA+ cells. Trimming pared 6 bases from V and 9 bases from J, leaving 23 bases between. CDR1 MNHEY and CDR2 SVGAGI come from the germline V gene. The CDR3 loop spans 15 amino acids. The rearrangement joins TRBV6-5 to TRBJ2-5, with D perhaps TRBD2 (5 bases). The specimen sequenced was naive CD8+ T cells from PBMCs. The receptor was isolated from a young man in good health. Some clones in this sample may be carry-over from other donors' samples. The CDR3 sequence: CASSLETSRSEAQYF. The DNA of the CDR3 is TGTGCCAGCAGCCTAGAGACCAGCCGCTCGGAGGCCCAGTACTTC.